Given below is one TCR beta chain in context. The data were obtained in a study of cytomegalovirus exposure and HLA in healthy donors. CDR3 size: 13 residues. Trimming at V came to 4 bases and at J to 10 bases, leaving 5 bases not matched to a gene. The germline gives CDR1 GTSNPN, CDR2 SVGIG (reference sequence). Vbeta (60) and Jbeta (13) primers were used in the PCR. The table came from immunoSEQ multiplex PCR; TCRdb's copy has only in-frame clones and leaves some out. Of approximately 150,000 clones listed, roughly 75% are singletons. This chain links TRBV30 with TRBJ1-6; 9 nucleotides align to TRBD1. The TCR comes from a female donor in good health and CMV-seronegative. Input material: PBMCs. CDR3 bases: TGTGCCTGGATCGGGACAGGGCGATCACCCCTCCACTTT. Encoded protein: CAWIGTGRSPLHF. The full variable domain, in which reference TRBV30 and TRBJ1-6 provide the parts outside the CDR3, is SQTIHQWPATLVQPVGSPLSLECTVEGTSNPNLYWYRQAAGRGLQLLFYSVGIGQISSEVPQNLSASRPQDRQFILSSKKLLLSDSGFYLCAWIGTGRSPLHFGNGTRLTVT.